This TCR beta chain was obtained from a study of beta chain features in type 1 diabetes. Study outcomes and limitations: TCRB repertoires of naive, central memory and Treg cells appeared more similar among patients than among healthy donors. Insertions at VDJ junctions were less frequent in type 1 diabetes patients. These patients also deleted more nucleotides at the same junctions.

V was pared by 6 bases and J by 5 bases, with 14 bases between. CDR3 length equals 14 residues. Germline V gene lookup returns CDR1 MGHDK and CDR2 SYGVNS. Of the isolated RNA, all was reverse transcribed, and so the sequenced material was expressed TCRB transcripts. Some clones are missing from TCRdb's copy, which holds only in-frame ones; the method was immunoSEQ multiplex PCR. The sample comprises some 270,000 clones, approximately 8.1% of which are singletons, and more than 0.8% rests with the top ten. About this clone itself: Its matching antigen is unknown.

Each sorted fraction was over 95% pure. The clonotype originates from a woman younger than 30 in good health. The source material was central memory CD4+ T cells from blood. V and J are TRBV25-1 and TRBJ2-1, with D possibly TRBD1 on 6 matching bases. In DNA, the CDR3 is TGTGCCAGCAGAAAAGGGGGTCCTAACAATGAGCAGTTCTTC. Translating it yields CASRKGGPNNEQFF.